The sequence of this T cell receptor (beta chain) was determined in a study of shared clonotypes between healthy human individuals. Overall study findings and caveats: Although depth was large, rarefaction showed that sequencing of the sorted subsets was incomplete.

The germline gives CDR1 SGHRS, CDR2 YFSETQ. CDR3 length: 15 residues. Trimming at V came to 5 bases and at J to 8 bases, leaving 9 bases not matched to a gene. Researchers divided each subset's genomic DNA evenly across several immunoSEQ plates. Using immunoSEQ multiplex PCR, the repertoire was profiled, and TCRdb retains in-frame clones only, with some absent. This table has more than 900,000 clones, around three quarters appearing once. Worth noting for this clone: Its specificity is unknown.

Sequencing was done on a sample of memory CD4+ T cells from PBMCs. The subset: CD45RA-negative fraction. The receptor comes from a man aged 18 to 29 in good health. Some clones in this sample may be carry-over from other donors' samples. This chain uses TRBV5-1 with TRBJ2-2, with TRBD2 matching over 10 bases. CDR3 nucleotides: TGCGCCAGCAGGGATCTAGCGGGAGTTTCTGGGGAGCTGTTTTTT. This encodes CASRDLAGVSGELFF.